This TCR beta chain was sequenced in a study of shared clonotypes between healthy human individuals (dated by TCRdb to the early 2020s). About the study as a whole: Three men and two women, aged 18 to 49 years, made up the cohort. For each donor, three plates each were used for CD4 naive and CD4 memory, two plates were used for CD8 naive, and one plate was used for CD8 memory. The study deeply sequenced blood TCR repertoires of about 5 healthy adults to estimate repertoire size and the extent of clonotype sharing between individuals. Each donor's leukapheresis produced roughly between roughly 0.85 and 9.5 billion PBMCs. Libraries were prepared and TCR repertoires were sequenced by different laboratories using diverse techniques, in order to increase sequencing depth and limit assay-specific biases. The study at large found these results: When a handful of donors were compared, the shared fraction of clonotypes was about 5% for naive CD4, less than 4% for naive CD8, 2% to 2.5% for memory CD4, and 0.4% for memory CD8. The small number of donors limited the genetic and exposure-history diversity represented. Pairwise subsampling led to the expectation that sequencing depth would affect the degree of clonotype sharing among donors. Only blood was sampled, and tissue TCR repertoires likely differ from those in blood. Naive subsets generally had larger estimated clonotype richness than memory subsets did. Even with the large sequencing depth, rarefaction of the sorted-subset datasets indicated that sequencing was incomplete. Compared with non-shared clonotypes, the clonotypes found in all four sorted-subset donors had higher generation probabilities.

The donors were healthy, HIV-negative adults with no recently reported acute infections or vaccinations. Every donor was a Caucasian adult residing in Nashville, Tennessee, USA. CD4+ T cells were enriched by magnetic negative selection, after which naive cells were positively selected on CD45RA and the negative fraction was taken as the memory subset. Blood was collected by leukapheresis, and PBMCs were isolated by Ficoll-Histopaque density gradient centrifugation and then cryopreserved in liquid nitrogen vapor phase. Purity and quantity of every magnetically sorted T cell population were checked by analytical flow cytometry. Genomic DNA was isolated from each sorted fraction and quantified by UV absorbance on a Nanodrop 2000c. A note on this clone: Its cognate antigen has yet to be identified. Nothing much larger sits one base from this clone, and base qualities are not available.

The CDR3 numbers 17 residues from cysteine through phenylalanine. The only DNA kept is the CDR3, 51 bases in frame from the first base. Reading the germline V gene gives CDR1 SGHTA and CDR2 FQGNSA. V is pared back by 2 bases and J by 0 bases, with 16 bases lying between the germline termini. TCR CDR3 regions were amplified from genomic DNA by multiplex PCR using the deep immunoSEQ assay. Extracted genomic DNA from each cell subset was spread evenly across all wells of several immunoSEQ 96-well plates, with each plate serving as a replicate. For sorted subsets, around 200 ng genomic DNA, equal to tens of thousands of T cell genomes, was loaded into each replicate PCR. Purified libraries were quantified with a Qubit 3.0 fluorometer, sized on a Bioanalyzer 2100, and re-quantified with the KAPA Library Quantification kit. A separate single-read 150-cycle Illumina NextSeq 550 flow cell was used to sequence each immunoSEQ 96-well plate. The paper's data handling went like this. Because the immunoSEQ output held only junctional sequences and lacked quality scores, the filtering could not match the filtering applied to full-length reads. Sequences were annotated with PyIR, a Python wrapper for IgBLAST v1.9, using IMGT germline references to assign V/J genes and CDR3. Any read was removed if the V/J assignment was weak (E-value above 1e-6), the CDR3 was missing, or the read contained stop codons, out-of-frame junctions, or ambiguous translated residues. A V3J clonotype was defined by an identical inferred V gene, J gene, and CDR3 amino acid sequence. Percentage overlap between repertoires was computed as shared unique clonotypes divided by the size of the smaller repertoire. Repertoire richness was assessed with RTK rarefaction, the Chao1 estimator, and Recon v2.1 estimates of unobserved clonotypes. Generation probabilities were computed with OLGA for all TCRbeta clonotypes obtained by the gDNA method from a handful of donors. Drawn from immuneACCESS, this table holds only the in-frame rearrangements with V and J called that TCRdb kept. Clones are partly lost; checked studies trace under half to an unresolved V gene and leave the rest unexplained. The V and J calls and the clone size are those of that table, but D and trimming were determined from the DNA. This sample has about a million clones in its table, and about 80% of those were observed once. In total, the top ten clones hold roughly 0.83% of the sample.

The source is a man between 18 and 35 years old in good health. Some clones in this sample may be carry-over from other donors' samples. Source material: memory CD4+ T cells from PBMCs. The cell subset or site label on this specimen signifies: CD45RA-negative fraction. Recombination joined TRBV7-2 with TRBJ1-1, and possibly TRBD1, on 5 matching bases. CDR3 sequence: CASSLYLGAGMNTEAFF. The DNA is TGTGCCAGCAGCTTATACTTAGGGGCGGGTATGAACACTGAAGCTTTCTTT.